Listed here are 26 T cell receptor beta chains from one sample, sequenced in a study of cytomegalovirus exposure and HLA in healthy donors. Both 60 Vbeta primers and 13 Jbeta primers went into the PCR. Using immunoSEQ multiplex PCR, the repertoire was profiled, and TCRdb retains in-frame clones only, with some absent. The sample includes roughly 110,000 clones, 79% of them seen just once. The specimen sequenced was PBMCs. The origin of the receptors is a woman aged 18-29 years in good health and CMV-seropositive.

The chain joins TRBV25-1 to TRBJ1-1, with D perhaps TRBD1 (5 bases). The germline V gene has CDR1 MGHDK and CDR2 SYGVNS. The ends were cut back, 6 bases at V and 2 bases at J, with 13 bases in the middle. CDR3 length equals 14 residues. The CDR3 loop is CASSALDTNTEAFF. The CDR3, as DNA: TGTGCCAGCAGCGCGCTGGACACTAACACTGAAGCTTTCTTT. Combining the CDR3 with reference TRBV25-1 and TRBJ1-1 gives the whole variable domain EADIYQTPRYLVIGTGKKITLECSQTMGHDKMYWYQQDPGMELHLIHYSYGVNSTEKGDLSSESTVSRIRTEHFPLTLESARPSHTSQYLCASSALDTNTEAFFGQGTRLTVV.

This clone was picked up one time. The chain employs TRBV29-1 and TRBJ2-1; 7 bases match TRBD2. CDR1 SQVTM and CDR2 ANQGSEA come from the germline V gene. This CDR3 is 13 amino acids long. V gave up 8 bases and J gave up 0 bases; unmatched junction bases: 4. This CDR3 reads CSSGTDSYNEQFF. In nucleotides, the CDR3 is TGCAGCAGCGGGACGGACTCCTACAATGAGCAGTTCTTC.

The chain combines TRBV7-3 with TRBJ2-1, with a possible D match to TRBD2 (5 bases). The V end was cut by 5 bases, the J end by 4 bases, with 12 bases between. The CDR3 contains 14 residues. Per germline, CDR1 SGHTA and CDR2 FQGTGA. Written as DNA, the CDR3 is TGTGCCAGCAGCCTTTCTCGGGATTACAATGAGCAGTTCTTC. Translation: CASSLSRDYNEQFF.

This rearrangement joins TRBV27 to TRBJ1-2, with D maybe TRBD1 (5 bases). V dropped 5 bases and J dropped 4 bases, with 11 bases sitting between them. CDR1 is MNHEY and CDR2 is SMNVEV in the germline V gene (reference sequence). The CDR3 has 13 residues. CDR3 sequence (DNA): TGTGCCAGCAGTACCAGGACATCCTATGGCTACACCTTC. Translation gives CASSTRTSYGYTF.

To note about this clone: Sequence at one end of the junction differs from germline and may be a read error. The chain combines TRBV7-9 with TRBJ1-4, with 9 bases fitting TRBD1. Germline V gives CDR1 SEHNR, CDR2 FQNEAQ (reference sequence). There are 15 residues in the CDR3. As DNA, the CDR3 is TGTGCCAGCAGCTTTGATGGGACAGGGACTGAAAAGCTGTTTTTT. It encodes CASSFDGTGTEKLFF. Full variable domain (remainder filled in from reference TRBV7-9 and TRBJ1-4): DTGVSQNPRHKITKRGQNVTFRCDPISEHNRLYWYRQTLGQGPEFLTYFQNEAQLEKSRLLSDRFSAERPKGSFSTLEIQRTEQGDSAMYLCASSFDGTGTEKLFFGSGTQLSVL.

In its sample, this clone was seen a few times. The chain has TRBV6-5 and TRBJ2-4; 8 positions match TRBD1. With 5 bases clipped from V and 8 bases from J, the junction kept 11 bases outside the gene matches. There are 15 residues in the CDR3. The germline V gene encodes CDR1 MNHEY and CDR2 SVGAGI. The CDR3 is CASSPWTGRVDIQYF. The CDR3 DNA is TGTGCCAGCAGTCCGTGGACAGGGAGAGTGGACATTCAGTACTTC.

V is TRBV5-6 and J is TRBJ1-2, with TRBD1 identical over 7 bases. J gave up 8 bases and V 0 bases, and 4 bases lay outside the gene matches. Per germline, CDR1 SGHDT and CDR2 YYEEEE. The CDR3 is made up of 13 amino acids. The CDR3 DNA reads TGTGCCAGCAGCTTGGGGGGACAGAGGGGCTACACCTTC. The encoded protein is CASSLGGQRGYTF.

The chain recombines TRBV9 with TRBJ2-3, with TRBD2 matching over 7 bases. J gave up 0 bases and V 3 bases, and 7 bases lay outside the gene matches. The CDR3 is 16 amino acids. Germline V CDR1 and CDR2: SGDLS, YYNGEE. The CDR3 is CASSEGSGLSTDTQYF. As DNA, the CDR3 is TGTGCCAGCAGCGAGGGTAGCGGGTTGAGCACAGATACGCAGTATTTT. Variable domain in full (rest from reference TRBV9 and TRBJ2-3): DSGVTQTPKHLITATGQRVTLRCSPRSGDLSVYWYQQSLDQGLQFLIQYYNGEERAKGNILERFSAQQFPDLHSELNLSSLELGDSALYFCASSEGSGLSTDTQYFGPGTRLTVL.

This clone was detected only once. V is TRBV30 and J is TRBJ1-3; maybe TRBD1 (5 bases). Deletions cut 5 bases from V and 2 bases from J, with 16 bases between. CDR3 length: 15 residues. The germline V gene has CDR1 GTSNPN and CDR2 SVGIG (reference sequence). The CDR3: CAWSSGGQPGNTIYF. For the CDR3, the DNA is TGTGCCTGGTCGTCCGGGGGTCAGCCTGGAAACACCATATATTTT.

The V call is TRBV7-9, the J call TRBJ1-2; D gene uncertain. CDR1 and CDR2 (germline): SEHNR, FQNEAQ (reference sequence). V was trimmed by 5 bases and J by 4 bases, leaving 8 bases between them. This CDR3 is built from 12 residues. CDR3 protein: CASSPGVYGYTF. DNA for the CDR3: TGTGCCAGCAGCCCGGGAGTCTATGGCTACACCTTC.

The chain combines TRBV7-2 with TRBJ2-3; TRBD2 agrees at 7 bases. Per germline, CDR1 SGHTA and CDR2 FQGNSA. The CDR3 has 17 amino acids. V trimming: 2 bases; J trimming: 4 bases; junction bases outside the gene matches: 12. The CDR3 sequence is CASSLIFSGWEPDTQYF. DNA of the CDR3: TGTGCCAGCAGCTTAATTTTTAGCGGGTGGGAACCAGATACGCAGTATTTT.

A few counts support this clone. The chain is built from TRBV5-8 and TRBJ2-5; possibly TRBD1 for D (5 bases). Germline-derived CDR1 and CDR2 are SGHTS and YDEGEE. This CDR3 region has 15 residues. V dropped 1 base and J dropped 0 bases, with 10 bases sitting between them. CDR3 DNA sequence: TGTGCCAGCAGCTTGTATAACAGGAACCAAGAGACCCAGTACTTC. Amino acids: CASSLYNRNQETQYF.

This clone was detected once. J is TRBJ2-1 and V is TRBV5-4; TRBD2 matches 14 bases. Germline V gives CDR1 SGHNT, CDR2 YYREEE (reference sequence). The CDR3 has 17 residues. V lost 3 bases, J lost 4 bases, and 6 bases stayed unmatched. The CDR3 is CASSSGLAGGGYNEQFF. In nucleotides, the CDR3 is TGTGCCAGCAGCTCCGGACTAGCGGGAGGAGGGTACAATGAGCAGTTCTTC.

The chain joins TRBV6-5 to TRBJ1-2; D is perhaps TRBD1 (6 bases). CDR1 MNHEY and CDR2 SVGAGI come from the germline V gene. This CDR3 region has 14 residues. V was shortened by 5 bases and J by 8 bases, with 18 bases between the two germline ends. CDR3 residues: CASSHPQGFGGYTF. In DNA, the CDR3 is TGTGCCAGCAGTCATCCACAGGGTTTCGGAGGCTACACCTTC.

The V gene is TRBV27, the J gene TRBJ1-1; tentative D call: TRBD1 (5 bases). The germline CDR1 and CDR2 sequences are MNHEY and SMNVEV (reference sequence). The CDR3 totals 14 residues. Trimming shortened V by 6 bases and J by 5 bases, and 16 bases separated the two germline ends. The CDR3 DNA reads TGTGCCAGCAGCCCCGGGGCAGGAGGGACTGAAGCTTTCTTT. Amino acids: CASSPGAGGTEAFF.

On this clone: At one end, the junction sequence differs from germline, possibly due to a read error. Here the CDR3 DNA reads TGCGCCAGCAGCCAAGACCGTGGACAGGAGAATCAGCCCCAGAATTTT. It specifies CASSQDRGQENQPQNF. The chain has TRBV4-1 and TRBJ1-5, with 7 bases aligning to TRBD1. The CDR3 spans 16 residues. Germline-derived CDR1 and CDR2 are MGHRA and YSYEKL.

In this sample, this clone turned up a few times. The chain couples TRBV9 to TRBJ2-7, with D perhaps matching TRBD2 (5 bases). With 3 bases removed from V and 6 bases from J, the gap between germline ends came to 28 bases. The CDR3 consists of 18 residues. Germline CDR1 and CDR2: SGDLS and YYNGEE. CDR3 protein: CASSDPPGRGPSSGEQYF. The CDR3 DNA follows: TGTGCCAGCAGCGACCCCCCGGGGAGAGGGCCGAGCTCAGGCGAGCAGTACTTC.

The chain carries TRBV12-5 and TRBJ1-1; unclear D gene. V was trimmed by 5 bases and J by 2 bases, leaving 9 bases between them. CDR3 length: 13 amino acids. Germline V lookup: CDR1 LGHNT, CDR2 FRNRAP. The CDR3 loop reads CASGTAGNTEAFF. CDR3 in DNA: TGTGCTAGTGGTACGGCAGGTAACACTGAAGCTTTCTTT.

The CDR3 region has the DNA TGTGCCAGCAGCTCACAGGGGAACCGTGGAAACACCATATATTTT. Residues: CASSSQGNRGNTIYF. This chain connects TRBV5-5 to TRBJ1-3; 7 bases align to TRBD1. The J segment lost 3 bases and the V segment lost 3 bases, leaving 6 bases of the junction unmatched. The CDR3 is 15 residues long. Germline V lookup: CDR1 SGHKS, CDR2 YYEKEE (reference sequence).

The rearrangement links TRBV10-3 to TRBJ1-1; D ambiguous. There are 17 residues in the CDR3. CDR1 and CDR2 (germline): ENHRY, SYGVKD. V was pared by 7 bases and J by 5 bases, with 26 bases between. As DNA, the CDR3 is TGTGCCATCATGCGACTTCCTCGGCGGGTTTGGAGAACTGAAGCTTTCTTT. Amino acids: CAIMRLPRRVWRTEAFF.

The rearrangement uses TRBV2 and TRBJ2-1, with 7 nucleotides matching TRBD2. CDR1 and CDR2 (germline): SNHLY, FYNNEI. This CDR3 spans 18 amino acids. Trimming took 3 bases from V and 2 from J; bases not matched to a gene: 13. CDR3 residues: CASSDLLLGEGTYNEQFF. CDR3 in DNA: TGTGCCAGCAGTGATCTTCTTCTCGGGGAGGGCACCTACAATGAGCAGTTCTTC.

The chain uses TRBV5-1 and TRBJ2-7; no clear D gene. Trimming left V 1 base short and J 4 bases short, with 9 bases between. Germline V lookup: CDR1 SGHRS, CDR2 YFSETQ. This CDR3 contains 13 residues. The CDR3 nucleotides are TGCGCCAGCAGCTTGAGGCAGACTTACGAGCAGTACTTC. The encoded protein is CASSLRQTYEQYF.

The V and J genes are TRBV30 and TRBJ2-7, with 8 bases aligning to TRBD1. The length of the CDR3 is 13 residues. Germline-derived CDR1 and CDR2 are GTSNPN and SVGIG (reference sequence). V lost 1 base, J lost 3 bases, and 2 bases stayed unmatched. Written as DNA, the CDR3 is TGTGCCTGGAGTGCAACAGGGGGCTACGAGCAGTACTTC. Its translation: CAWSATGGYEQYF.

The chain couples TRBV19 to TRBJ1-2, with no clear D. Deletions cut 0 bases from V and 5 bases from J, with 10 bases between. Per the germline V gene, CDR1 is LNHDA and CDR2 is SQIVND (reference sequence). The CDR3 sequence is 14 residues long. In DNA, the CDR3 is TGTGCCAGTAGTATAGATTCATCCCCATATGGCTACACCTTC. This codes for CASSIDSSPYGYTF.

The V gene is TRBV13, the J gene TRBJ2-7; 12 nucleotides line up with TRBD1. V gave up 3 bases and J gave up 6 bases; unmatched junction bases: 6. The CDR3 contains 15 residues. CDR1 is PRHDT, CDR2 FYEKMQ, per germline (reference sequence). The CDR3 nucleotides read TGTGCCAGCAGCTTGGCGGGACAGGGGGCCCTCGAGCAGTACTTC. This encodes CASSLAGQGALEQYF.

The CDR3: CASSDRDSRYEQYF. The CDR3 DNA reads TGTGCCAGCAGTGACAGGGATTCTAGGTACGAGCAGTACTTC. The rearrangement uses TRBV6-5 and TRBJ2-7; 7 bases agree with TRBD1. This CDR3 is 14 amino acids long. Looked up from germline, CDR1 is MNHEY and CDR2 is SVGAGI. Trimming removed 5 bases from V and 4 bases from J; junction bases left unmatched: 8.